These T cell receptor beta chains were read from a single sample in a study of blood T cell repertoires in COVID-19. TCRdb's copy holds only in-frame clones and misses some; the assay was immunoSEQ multiplex PCR. Of 50,000 to 65,000 clones listed, nearly 90% were seen once; the top ten hold approximately 4.9%. Sequencing was done on a sample of peripheral blood. The receptors derive from a man aged 60 to 75 with active COVID-19. CDR3s include the opening cysteine and the closing phenylalanine or tryptophan. Each record gives: clone size, J gene, V gene, D gene, CDR3 protein, CDR3 DNA. A D gene is named only where the DNA matches it firmly. Where a row states a size, it is once, few, many or the class of an expanded clone; other rows omit it.

clone_size: NA
j_call: TRBJ2-2
v_call: TRBV6-6
d_call: NA
cdr3_aa: CASSSLGITGELFF
cdr3_nt: TGTGCCAGCAGTTCTCTCGGGATTACCGGGGAGCTGTTTTTT

clone_size: once
j_call: TRBJ2-6
v_call: TRBV29-1
d_call: TRBD1
cdr3_aa: CSVAPRAGGNVLTF
cdr3_nt: TGCAGCGTCGCACCAAGGGCAGGGGGCAACGTCCTGACTTTC

clone_size: NA
j_call: TRBJ2-7
v_call: TRBV6-6
d_call: TRBD2
cdr3_aa: CASSRPRQREGPPNLGEQYF
cdr3_nt: TGTGCCAGCAGCCGACCCAGACAGCGGGAGGGCCCCCCTAACCTGGGCGAGCAGTACTTC

clone_size: once
j_call: TRBJ2-3
v_call: TRBV5-4
d_call: TRBD2
cdr3_aa: CASSWGGSTDTQYF
cdr3_nt: TGTGCCAGCAGCTGGGGGGGTAGCACAGATACGCAGTATTTT

clone_size: NA
j_call: TRBJ2-6
v_call: TRBV5-5
d_call: TRBD1
cdr3_aa: CASSLRGPGANVLTF
cdr3_nt: TGTGCCAGCAGCTTGAGGGGGCCTGGGGCCAACGTCCTGACTTTC

clone_size: NA
j_call: TRBJ2-7
v_call: TRBV5-4
d_call: TRBD1
cdr3_aa: CASSPPRTGGLYEQYF
cdr3_nt: TGTGCCAGCAGCCCACCCAGGACAGGGGGTTTATACGAGCAGTACTTC

clone_size: NA
j_call: TRBJ2-3
v_call: TRBV28
d_call: NA
cdr3_aa: CASSLRGIVDTQYF
cdr3_nt: TGTGCCAGCAGTTTAAGGGGAATCGTAGATACGCAGTATTTT

clone_size: NA
j_call: TRBJ2-7
v_call: TRBV29-1
d_call: TRBD1
cdr3_aa: CSVLGDRSSYEQYF
cdr3_nt: TGCAGCGTTTTAGGGGACAGAAGCTCCTACGAGCAGTACTTC

clone_size: NA
j_call: TRBJ2-7
v_call: TRBV18
d_call: TRBD1
cdr3_aa: CASSPPTGVKQYF
cdr3_nt: TGTGCCAGCTCACCGCCGACAGGGGTAAAGCAGTACTTC

clone_size: once
j_call: TRBJ2-1
v_call: TRBV28
d_call: NA
cdr3_aa: CASSFSSEGDEQFF
cdr3_nt: TGTGCCAGCAGTTTCTCCTCTGAGGGGGATGAGCAGTTCTTC